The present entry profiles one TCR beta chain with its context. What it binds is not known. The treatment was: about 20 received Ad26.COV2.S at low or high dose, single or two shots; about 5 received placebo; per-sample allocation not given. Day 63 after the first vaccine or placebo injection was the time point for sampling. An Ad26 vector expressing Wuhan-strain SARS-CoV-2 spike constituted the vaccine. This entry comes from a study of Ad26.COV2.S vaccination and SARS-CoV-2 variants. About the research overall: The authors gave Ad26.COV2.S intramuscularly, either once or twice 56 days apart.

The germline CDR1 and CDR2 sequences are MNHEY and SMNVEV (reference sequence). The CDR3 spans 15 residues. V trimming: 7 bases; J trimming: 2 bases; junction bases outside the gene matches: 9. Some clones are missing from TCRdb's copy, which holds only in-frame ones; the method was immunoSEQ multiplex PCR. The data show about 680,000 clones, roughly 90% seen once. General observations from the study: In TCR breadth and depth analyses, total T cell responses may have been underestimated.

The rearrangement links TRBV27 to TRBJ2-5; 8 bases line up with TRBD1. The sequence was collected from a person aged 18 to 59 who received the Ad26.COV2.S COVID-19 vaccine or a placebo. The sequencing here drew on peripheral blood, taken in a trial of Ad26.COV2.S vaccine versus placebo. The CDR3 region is CASTPSRGRQETQYF. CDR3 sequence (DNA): TGTGCCAGCACCCCCAGCAGGGGGCGACAAGAGACCCAGTACTTC.